The 32 T cell receptor beta chains given below trace back to one sample, sequenced in a study of shared clonotypes between healthy human individuals. This table comes from immunoSEQ multiplex PCR, and its TCRdb copy is limited to in-frame clones, with some not included. Found here are 1.5 million to 2.5 million clones, about 95% of them singletons; the top ten hold approximately 1.2%. Cells designated naive CD8 were CD45RO-negative and were positively selected for CCR7, with terminally differentiated effector memory CD45RA+ cells excluded. Sequenced sample: naive CD8+ T cells sorted from blood. The source is a young man in good health.

This chain uses TRBV6-1 with TRBJ2-7; tentatively, D is TRBD1 (5 bases). Germline CDR1 is MNHNS and CDR2 is SASEGT. Between the trimmed V and J ends, which lost 3 bases and 0 bases, there was a span of 12 bases. CDR3 length equals 15 residues. The CDR3 coding sequence is TGTGCCAGCAGTGATAGACAGAGGCCCTCCTACGAGCAGTACTTC. This gives the protein CASSDRQRPSYEQYF.

This chain joins TRBV9 and TRBJ2-2; 14 bases align to TRBD2. Germline V gene lookup returns CDR1 SGDLS and CDR2 YYNGEE. The CDR3 loop spans 18 amino acids. The V and J ends lost 5 bases and 5 bases, in that order; junction bases with no gene match: 11. This CDR3 is CASSGKGLAGVDTGELFF. The CDR3 nucleotides read TGTGCCAGCAGTGGGAAGGGACTAGCGGGAGTCGATACCGGGGAGCTGTTTTTT.

Points on this clone: A read error may account for a junction end that differs from germline. CDR3 DNA sequence: TGCGCCAGCAGCCAGGCCGGGACAGGGATAACAGGTACGCAGTATTTT. As protein: CASSQAGTGITGTQYF. The V and J genes are TRBV4-1 and TRBJ2-3, with 9 bases matching TRBD1. CDR1 and CDR2 (germline): MGHRA, YSYEKL. The CDR3 covers 16 residues.

The chain has TRBV4-3 and TRBJ2-7; tentative D call: TRBD2 (7 bases). The V and J ends lost 7 bases and 9 bases respectively, with 31 bases between them. CDR1 is LGHNA, CDR2 YSLEER, per germline. This CDR3 region has 17 residues. The CDR3 sequence is CASIPPEGEGPPSGQYF. CDR3 bases: TGCGCCAGCATCCCACCCGAGGGGGAGGGCCCCCCTAGTGGGCAGTACTTC.

DNA for the CDR3: TGTGCCAGCAGCCCATGGGACAGCGGAAACACCATATATTTT. It codes for CASSPWDSGNTIYF. The V gene is TRBV6-5, the J gene TRBJ1-3; 7 bases agree with TRBD1. The germline gives CDR1 MNHEY, CDR2 SVGAGI. V shed 6 bases, J shed 4 bases, and the junction held 6 bases outside the gene matches. This CDR3 has 14 residues.

This clone was seen once. The J gene is TRBJ2-3, the V gene TRBV9; TRBD2 aligns across 15 bases. CDR1 SGDLS and CDR2 YYNGEE come from the germline V gene. Trimming cost V 3 bases and J 6 bases; bases outside gene matches: 5. The CDR3 is 16 residues long. This CDR3 reads CASSEGLAGGWDTQYF. The CDR3 nucleotides are TGTGCCAGCAGCGAGGGACTAGCGGGGGGATGGGATACGCAGTATTTT.

The sample holds a few counts of this clone. V usage is TRBV4-1 and J usage is TRBJ1-2; TRBD1 matches at 8 bases. The CDR3 is made up of 15 amino acids. V lost 0 bases to trimming and J lost 4 bases; unmatched junction nucleotides: 4. The V gene's germline CDR1 is MGHRA and CDR2 YSYEKL. The CDR3 DNA sequence: TGCGCCAGCAGCCAAGAGTCAGGACAGGGCTATGGCTACACCTTC. Amino acid sequence: CASSQESGQGYGYTF.

The chain combines TRBV7-9 with TRBJ2-3; the match to TRBD1 covers 8 bases. With V trimmed by 7 bases and J by 6 bases, 15 bases remained unmatched. This CDR3 spans 16 amino acids. In germline, CDR1 is SEHNR, CDR2 FQNEAQ (reference sequence). CDR3 DNA sequence: TGTGCCAGCACCGATATATACACCGGGGACAGGGATACGCAGTATTTT. It translates to CASTDIYTGDRDTQYF.

Of note for this clone: In the same sample, other DNA sequences code for this CDR3. The chain combines TRBV5-1 with TRBJ2-7, with D unresolved. The CDR3 totals 13 residues. Germline assignment: CDR1 SGHRS and CDR2 YFSETQ. V lost 0 bases, J lost 2 bases, and 6 bases lay in between. The CDR3 region is CASSLDGPYEQYF. The CDR3 DNA follows: TGCGCCAGCAGCTTGGACGGCCCCTACGAGCAGTACTTC.

The chain carries TRBV9 and TRBJ2-7; 12 bases agree with TRBD2. The junction had 4 bases not matched to a gene; V was cut back by 0 bases and J by 3 bases. The CDR3 is made up of 16 amino acids. Germline V gene data show CDR1 as SGDLS and CDR2 as YYNGEE. In DNA form, the CDR3 reads TGTGCCAGCAGCGTAGGGACTAGCGGGACTCGCTACGAGCAGTACTTC. Amino acid sequence: CASSVGTSGTRYEQYF.

The V and J genes are TRBV11-2 and TRBJ1-4, with a weak D call TRBD1 (6 bases). Germline loops: CDR1 SGHAT, CDR2 FQNNGV. V was trimmed by 7 bases and J by 8 bases, leaving 17 bases between them. The CDR3 is 14 residues long. Written as DNA, the CDR3 is TGTGCCAGCACCCACCCAGGGGAGAAAGAAAAACTGTTTTTT. It translates to CASTHPGEKEKLFF.

The chain uses TRBV9 and TRBJ2-5, with D possibly TRBD2 on 6 matching bases. This CDR3 has 14 residues. Trimming took 5 bases from V and 0 from J, leaving 11 bases between them. The germline gives CDR1 SGDLS, CDR2 YYNGEE. CDR3 DNA: TGTGCCAGCAGTGCGGGGTCCCACCAAGAGACCCAGTACTTC. It is translated as CASSAGSHQETQYF.

This chain connects TRBV5-8 to TRBJ1-1, with D unresolved. Germline V lookup: CDR1 SGHTS, CDR2 YDEGEE. Deletions cut 6 bases from V and 6 bases from J, with 18 bases between. There are 14 residues in the CDR3. The CDR3 DNA reads as TGTGCCAGCACTCCCGGTCAGTTGCACCCTGAAGCTTTCTTT. It is translated as CASTPGQLHPEAFF.

The gene calls are TRBV5-1 and TRBJ2-3; 11 positions agree with TRBD1. The CDR3 totals 20 residues. V lost 0 bases and J lost 3; bases outside the gene matches: 15. Germline V lookup: CDR1 SGHRS, CDR2 YFSETQ. CDR3 nucleotides: TGCGCCAGCAGCTTGGACGGACAGGGGGCGCTTTATGAACGGACAGATACGCAGTATTTT. Residues: CASSLDGQGALYERTDTQYF. Looking up the rest from reference TRBV5-1 and TRBJ2-3 gives the full variable domain: KAGVTQTPRYLIKTRGQQVTLSCSPISGHRSVSWYQQTPGQGLQFLFEYFSETQRNKGNFPGRFSGRQFSNSRSEMNVSTLELGDSALYLCASSLDGQGALYERTDTQYFGPGTRLTVL.

The J gene is TRBJ2-3, the V gene TRBV13; D remains ambiguous. CDR3 size: 12 residues. V was pared by 4 bases and J by 4 bases, with 6 bases between. The germline gives CDR1 PRHDT, CDR2 FYEKMQ (reference sequence). The CDR3 spells CASSSAPDTQYF. The DNA of the CDR3 is TGTGCCAGCAGCTCAGCGCCAGATACGCAGTATTTT.

Concerning this clone itself: The junction and the germline gene differ at one end; a read error may be behind it. The V gene is TRBV7-7, the J gene TRBJ2-7, with 9 bases that match TRBD1. The CDR3 is 14 amino acids. Germline V lookup: CDR1 SSHAT, CDR2 FNYEAQ (reference sequence). In DNA, the CDR3 is TGTGCTAGCAGCCATGGGACAGGGCACTACGAGCAGTACTTC. This sequence encodes CASSHGTGHYEQYF. Full variable domain (outside the CDR3, taken from reference TRBV7-7 and TRBJ2-7): GAGVSQSPRYKVTKRGQDVTLRCDPISSHATLYWYQQALGQGPEFLTYFNYEAQPDKSGLPSDRFSAERPEGSISTLTIQRTEQRDSAMYRCASSHGTGHYEQYFGPGTRLTVT.

The chain links TRBV7-6 to TRBJ2-1; TRBD2 is a possible D gene (6 bases). The CDR3 is 15 residues long. Trimming cost V 4 bases and J 8 bases, with 18 bases left between them. CDR1 SGHVS and CDR2 FNYEAQ come from the germline V gene. The CDR3 is CASSSLEGYGHEQFF. The CDR3, as DNA: TGTGCCAGCAGCTCCTTGGAGGGATACGGACATGAGCAGTTCTTC.

This sequence joins TRBV14 and TRBJ2-3; TRBD1 matches at 7 bases. Germline V CDR1 and CDR2: SGHDN, FVKESK. The CDR3 is 16 amino acids. J lost 1 base, V lost 0 bases, and 4 bases had no gene match. CDR3 protein: CASSQDFTGGTDTQYF. The CDR3 DNA follows: TGTGCCAGCAGCCAAGATTTCACAGGGGGCACAGATACGCAGTATTTT.

This chain joins TRBV13 and TRBJ2-7; D remains unclear. Germline assignment: CDR1 PRHDT and CDR2 FYEKMQ (reference sequence). This CDR3 contains 14 residues. V shed 0 bases and J shed 2 bases, with 8 bases lying between them. The CDR3 loop is CASSLGRLPYEQYF. In DNA, the CDR3 is TGTGCCAGCAGCTTAGGAAGATTACCCTACGAGCAGTACTTC.

In this sample, this clone turned up once. The rearrangement joins TRBV30 to TRBJ1-5, with D uncertain. CDR3 size: 12 residues. CDR1 is GTSNPN and CDR2 is SVGIG in the germline V gene (reference sequence). The CDR3: CVGRWNNQPQHF. CDR3 DNA sequence: TGTGTAGGACGGTGGAATAATCAGCCCCAGCATTTT.

The V gene is TRBV7-2, the J gene TRBJ2-7; no clear D gene. This CDR3 contains 15 residues. Germline lookup yields CDR1 SGHTA and CDR2 FQGNSA. Trimming removed 5 bases at V and 0 bases at J, with 14 bases between. The CDR3 loop is CASSDFPGSSYEQYF. As DNA, the CDR3 is TGTGCCAGCAGCGATTTCCCTGGCAGCTCCTACGAGCAGTACTTC.

Concerning this clone: The same CDR3 arises from other DNA sequences in this sample as well. The J gene is TRBJ2-7, the V gene TRBV19; D not certain. Trimming took 3 bases from V and 4 from J, leaving 10 bases between them. The CDR3 is 13 amino acids. Germline V lookup: CDR1 LNHDA, CDR2 SQIVND (reference sequence). The CDR3 sequence: CASSIGQLYEQYF. CDR3 coding DNA: TGTGCCAGTAGTATTGGGCAGCTATACGAGCAGTACTTC.

The chain has TRBV5-1 and TRBJ1-5; 7 nucleotides match TRBD1. The V gene end was trimmed by 4 bases and the J gene end by 5 bases; junction bases not matched to a gene: 9. Germline V gives CDR1 SGHRS, CDR2 YFSETQ. This CDR3 is 15 amino acids long. CDR3 bases: TGCGCCAGCAGCCTATGGACAGGAGGAGATCAGCCCCAGCATTTT. Amino acid sequence: CASSLWTGGDQPQHF.

This chain joins TRBV12-5 and TRBJ2-7; 7 bases are shared with TRBD2. Germline CDR1 reads LGHNT; CDR2 reads FRNRAP. V lost 3 bases and J lost 4; bases outside the gene matches: 12. This CDR3 region has 16 residues. The CDR3 here is CASGFLTERGAYEQYF. The CDR3 bases are TGTGCTAGTGGTTTTCTGACTGAGCGGGGAGCGTACGAGCAGTACTTC.

The V call is TRBV27, the J call TRBJ2-7; D is unresolved. Germline CDR1 reads MNHEY; CDR2 reads SMNVEV (reference sequence). This CDR3 contains 14 residues. V lost 4 bases and J 1 base, leaving 11 bases between the germline ends. The CDR3 sequence is CASSYRPLSYEQYF. The CDR3 region has the DNA TGTGCCAGCAGTTACCGGCCCCTTTCCTACGAGCAGTACTTC.

As for this clone: Different DNA sequences within this sample yield the same CDR3. The V gene is TRBV7-6, the J gene TRBJ2-1; a weak D match, TRBD2 (5 bases). The germline V gene encodes CDR1 SGHVS and CDR2 FNYEAQ. The CDR3 spans 13 residues. The germline V and J ends were trimmed by 0 bases and 7 bases, with 7 bases remaining between them. The DNA for the CDR3 is TGTGCCAGCAGCTTAGCCCCGGGGAATGAGCAGTTCTTC. Its protein product is CASSLAPGNEQFF.

This clone was recorded once. This chain uses TRBV19 with TRBJ1-5; 12 bases are shared with TRBD1. The germline CDR1 and CDR2 sequences are LNHDA and SQIVND (reference sequence). The ends lost 5 bases at V and 6 bases at J; junction bases unmatched: 5. The CDR3 contains 15 residues. CDR3 amino acids: CASSQGQGAGQPQHF. CDR3 bases: TGTGCCAGTAGTCAGGGACAGGGGGCGGGTCAGCCCCAGCATTTT. Full variable domain (rest looked up from reference TRBV19 and TRBJ1-5): DGGITQSPKYLFRKEGQNVTLSCEQNLNHDAMYWYRQDPGQGLRLIYYSQIVNDFQKGDIAEGYSVSREKKESFPLTVTSAQKNPTAFYLCASSQGQGAGQPQHFGDGTRLSIL.

This clone was counted once. V gene TRBV7-9 combines with J gene TRBJ2-7, with 11 bases that match TRBD1. CDR1 is SEHNR and CDR2 is FQNEAQ in the germline V gene (reference sequence). The CDR3 is 14 amino acids. The V and J ends lost 5 bases and 3 bases, in that order; junction bases with no gene match: 3. CDR3 in amino acids: CASSRGTGGYEQYF. The CDR3 bases are TGTGCCAGCAGCCGTGGGACAGGGGGCTACGAGCAGTACTTC.

V and J are TRBV5-1 and TRBJ2-3; 7 bases fit TRBD1. CDR1 SGHRS and CDR2 YFSETQ come from the germline V gene. Trimming cost V 4 bases and J 3 bases; bases outside gene matches: 5. CDR3 length: 14 residues. CDR3 sequence: CASSRDRETDTQYF. In DNA, the CDR3 is TGCGCCAGCAGCCGTGACAGGGAGACAGATACGCAGTATTTT.

The chain has TRBV29-1 and TRBJ1-2; weak D call: TRBD1 (5 bases). The ends were cut back, 6 bases at V and 7 bases at J, with 18 bases in the middle. In germline, CDR1 is SQVTM, CDR2 ANQGSEA. The CDR3 contains 13 residues. CDR3 sequence: CSVVTPSGGGYTF. The CDR3 region has the DNA TGCAGCGTGGTGACACCGTCCGGGGGTGGCTACACCTTC.

In regard to this clone: The sample has other DNA sequences that encode this CDR3 too. The V call is TRBV4-1, the J call TRBJ2-7; the D is unclear. Trimming pared 0 bases from V and 3 bases from J, leaving 6 bases between. Germline CDR1 MGHRA, CDR2 YSYEKL. The CDR3 is 13 residues long. CDR3 loop: CASSQEPGYEQYF. CDR3 nucleotides: TGCGCCAGCAGCCAAGAACCTGGCTACGAGCAGTACTTC.

The genes are TRBV5-1 and TRBJ1-3, with D maybe TRBD1 (5 bases). The germline CDR1 and CDR2 sequences are SGHRS and YFSETQ. V gave up 0 bases and J gave up 2 bases, with 12 bases separating them. This CDR3 is 16 amino acids long. Here the CDR3 DNA reads TGCGCCAGCAGCTTGGATAGGGGAACGGCTGGAAACACCATATATTTT. Amino acid sequence: CASSLDRGTAGNTIYF.